This TCR beta chain was identified in a study of T-cell reconstitution after alpha-beta-depleted transplantation in children. The study, taken as a whole, reports: Two months or so post-transplant, alpha-beta T cells reportedly derived from several hundred expanded graft clones. Recipient T cells and thymic progenitors that survived were the source of the high TCRbeta diversity seen at day 60 in some patients. Most T-cell counts and diversity one year after the transplant came from T cells that were newly produced.

In its sample, this clonotype was seen many times. The antigen remains unidentified. The CDR3 totals 16 residues. V was clipped by 5 bases and J by 5 bases, with 21 bases between them. CDR1 and CDR2 from the germline V gene are SGHTA and FQGNSA. Using unique molecular identifiers, the investigators prepared the TCRbeta library. From the PCR reads, TCRdb called clonotypes with MiXCR, one entry per CDR3 protein. The sample lists about 260,000 distinct CDR3 sequences; about 9.9% were seen once. Material: peripheral blood, obtained 180 days after TCRalphabeta/CD19-depleted stem cell transplant. The origin of this receptor is a male patient aged 2 to 10 who had a stem cell transplant for chronic granulomatous disease, so the T cells may come from the graft donor. The chain employs TRBV7-2 and TRBJ2-5; possibly TRBD1 or TRBD2 for D (7 bases each). The CDR3 DNA reads TGTGCCAGCAGCCCAGGGGGGGCTCGGATTGGGGAGACCCAGTACTTC. Translation gives CASSPGGARIGETQYF.